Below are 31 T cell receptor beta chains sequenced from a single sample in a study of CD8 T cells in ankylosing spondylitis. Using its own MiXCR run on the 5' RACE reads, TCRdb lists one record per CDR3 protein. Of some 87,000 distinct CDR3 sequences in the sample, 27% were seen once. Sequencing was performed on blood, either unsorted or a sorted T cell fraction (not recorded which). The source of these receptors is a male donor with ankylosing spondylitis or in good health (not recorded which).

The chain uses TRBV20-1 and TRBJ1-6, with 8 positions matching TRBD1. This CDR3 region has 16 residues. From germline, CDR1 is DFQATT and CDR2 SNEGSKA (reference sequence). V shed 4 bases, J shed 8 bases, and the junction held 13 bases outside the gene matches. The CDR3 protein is CSAKTGGSLYDSPLHF. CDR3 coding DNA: TGCAGTGCTAAAACAGGGGGATCTCTATATGATTCACCCCTCCACTTT.

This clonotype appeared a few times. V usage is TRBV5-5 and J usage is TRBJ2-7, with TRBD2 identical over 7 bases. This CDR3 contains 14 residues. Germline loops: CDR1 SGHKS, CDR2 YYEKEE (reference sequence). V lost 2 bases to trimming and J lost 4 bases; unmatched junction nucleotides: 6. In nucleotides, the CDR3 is TGTGCCAGCAGCTTAAGCGGGATCGTATACGAGCAGTACTTC. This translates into CASSLSGIVYEQYF.

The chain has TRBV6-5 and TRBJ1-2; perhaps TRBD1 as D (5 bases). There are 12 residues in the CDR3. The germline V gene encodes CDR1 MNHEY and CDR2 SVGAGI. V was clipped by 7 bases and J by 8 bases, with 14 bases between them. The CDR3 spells CASTEGRRGYTF. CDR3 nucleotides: TGTGCCAGCACCGAGGGACGGCGAGGCTACACCTTC.

CDR3 sequence: CASSLETANTEAFF. Here the CDR3 DNA reads TGCGCCAGCAGCTTGGAGACAGCGAACACTGAAGCTTTCTTT. The chain links TRBV5-1 to TRBJ1-1; D possibly corresponds to TRBD1 (5 bases). The germline CDR1 and CDR2 sequences are SGHRS and YFSETQ. V lost 0 bases and J 1 base, leaving 7 bases between the germline ends. The CDR3 is 14 residues long.

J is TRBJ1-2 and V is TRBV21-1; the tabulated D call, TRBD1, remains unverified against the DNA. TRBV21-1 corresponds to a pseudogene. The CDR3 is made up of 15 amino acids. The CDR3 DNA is TGTGCCAGCAGCAGTTTGTCCGACAGAGAATATGGCTACACCTTC. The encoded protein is CASSSLSDREYGYTF.

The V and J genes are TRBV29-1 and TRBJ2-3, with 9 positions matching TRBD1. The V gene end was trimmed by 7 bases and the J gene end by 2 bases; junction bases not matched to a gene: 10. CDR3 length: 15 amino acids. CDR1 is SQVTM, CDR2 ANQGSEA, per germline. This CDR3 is CSASKTGGYTDTQYF. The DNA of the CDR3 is TGCAGCGCCTCAAAAACAGGGGGCTACACAGATACGCAGTATTTT.

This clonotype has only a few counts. CDR3 sequence reads: CASGLSFPTDTQYF. DNA of the CDR3: TGTGCTAGTGGTTTAAGTTTCCCGACAGATACGCAGTATTTT. The rearrangement joins TRBV12-5 to TRBJ2-3; D remains unclear. This CDR3 region has 14 residues. V lost 3 bases and J 3 bases, leaving 10 bases between the germline ends. Germline assignment: CDR1 LGHNT and CDR2 FRNRAP.

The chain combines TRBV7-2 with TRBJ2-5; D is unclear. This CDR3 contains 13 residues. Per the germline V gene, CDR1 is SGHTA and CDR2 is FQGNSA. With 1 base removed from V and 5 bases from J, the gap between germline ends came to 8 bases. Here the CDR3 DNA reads TGTGCCAGCAGCTTAGATCGTTCCGAGACCCAGTACTTC. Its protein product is CASSLDRSETQYF.

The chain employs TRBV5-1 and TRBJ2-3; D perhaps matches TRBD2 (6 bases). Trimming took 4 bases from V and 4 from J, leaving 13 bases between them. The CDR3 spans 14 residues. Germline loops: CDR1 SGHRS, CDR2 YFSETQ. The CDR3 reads CASSLRSGADTQYF. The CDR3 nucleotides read TGCGCCAGCAGCCTACGTAGCGGAGCAGATACGCAGTATTTT. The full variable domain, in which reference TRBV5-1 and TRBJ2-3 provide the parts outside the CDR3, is KAGVTQTPRYLIKTRGQQVTLSCSPISGHRSVSWYQQTPGQGLQFLFEYFSETQRNKGNFPGRFSGRQFSNSRSEMNVSTLELGDSALYLCASSLRSGADTQYFGPGTRLTVL.

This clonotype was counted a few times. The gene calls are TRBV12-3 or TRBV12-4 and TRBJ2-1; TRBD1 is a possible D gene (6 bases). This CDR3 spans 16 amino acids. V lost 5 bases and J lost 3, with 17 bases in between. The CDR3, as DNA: TGTGCCAGCAGTCCCCCGGCGACAGGAAACTACAATGAGCAGTTCTTC. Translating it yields CASSPPATGNYNEQFF.

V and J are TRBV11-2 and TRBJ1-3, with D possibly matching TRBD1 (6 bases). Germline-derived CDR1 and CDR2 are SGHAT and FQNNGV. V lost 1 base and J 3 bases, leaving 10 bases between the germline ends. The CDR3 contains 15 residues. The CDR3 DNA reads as TGTGCCAGCAGCTTAGCAGGGGCCGATGGAAACACCATATATTTT. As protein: CASSLAGADGNTIYF.

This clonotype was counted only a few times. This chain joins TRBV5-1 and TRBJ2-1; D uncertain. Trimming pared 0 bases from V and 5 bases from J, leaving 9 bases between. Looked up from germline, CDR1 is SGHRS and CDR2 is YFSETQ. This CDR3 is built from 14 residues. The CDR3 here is CASSLVLENNEQFF. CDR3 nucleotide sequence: TGCGCCAGCAGCTTGGTTCTAGAGAACAATGAGCAGTTCTTC.

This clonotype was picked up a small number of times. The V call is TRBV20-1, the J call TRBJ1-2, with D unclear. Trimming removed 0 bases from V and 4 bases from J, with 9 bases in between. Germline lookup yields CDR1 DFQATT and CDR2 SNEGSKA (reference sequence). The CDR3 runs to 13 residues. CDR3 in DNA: TGCAGTGCTAGAGACGAGGTTATCTATGGCTACACCTTC. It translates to CSARDEVIYGYTF.

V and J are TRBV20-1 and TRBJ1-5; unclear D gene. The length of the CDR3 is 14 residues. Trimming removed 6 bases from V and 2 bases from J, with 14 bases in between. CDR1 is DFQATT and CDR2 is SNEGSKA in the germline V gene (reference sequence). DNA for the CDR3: TGCAGTGCCTCAGCTCTGTACGGCAATCAGCCCCAGCATTTT. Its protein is CSASALYGNQPQHF.

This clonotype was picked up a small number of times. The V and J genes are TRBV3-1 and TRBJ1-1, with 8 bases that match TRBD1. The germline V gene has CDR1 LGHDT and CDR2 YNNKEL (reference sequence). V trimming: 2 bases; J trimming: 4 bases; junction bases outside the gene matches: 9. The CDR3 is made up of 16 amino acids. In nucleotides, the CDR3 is TGTGCCAGCAGCCAATTAGGGGGAACAGGGGGCACTGAAGCTTTCTTT. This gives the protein CASSQLGGTGGTEAFF.

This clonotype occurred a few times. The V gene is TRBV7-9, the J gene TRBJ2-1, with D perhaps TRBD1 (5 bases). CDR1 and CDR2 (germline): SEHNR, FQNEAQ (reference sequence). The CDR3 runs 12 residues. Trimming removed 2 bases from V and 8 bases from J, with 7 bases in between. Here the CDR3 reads CASSLLGDEQFF. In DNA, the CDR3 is TGTGCCAGCAGCTTACTAGGGGATGAGCAGTTCTTC.

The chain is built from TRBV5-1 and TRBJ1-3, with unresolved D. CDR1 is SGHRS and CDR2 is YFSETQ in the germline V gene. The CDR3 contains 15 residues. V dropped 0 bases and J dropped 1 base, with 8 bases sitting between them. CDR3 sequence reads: CASSLALGSGNTIYF. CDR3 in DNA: TGCGCCAGCAGCTTGGCCCTGGGGTCTGGAAACACCATATATTTT. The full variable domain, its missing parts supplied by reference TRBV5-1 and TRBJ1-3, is KAGVTQTPRYLIKTRGQQVTLSCSPISGHRSVSWYQQTPGQGLQFLFEYFSETQRNKGNFPGRFSGRQFSNSRSEMNVSTLELGDSALYLCASSLALGSGNTIYFGEGSWLTVV.

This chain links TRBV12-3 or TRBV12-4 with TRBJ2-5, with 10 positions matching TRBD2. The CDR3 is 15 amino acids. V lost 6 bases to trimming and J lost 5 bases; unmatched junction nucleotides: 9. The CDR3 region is CASRLNSGRRETQYF. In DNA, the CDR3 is TGTGCCAGCAGACTCAATAGCGGGAGGCGGGAGACCCAGTACTTC.

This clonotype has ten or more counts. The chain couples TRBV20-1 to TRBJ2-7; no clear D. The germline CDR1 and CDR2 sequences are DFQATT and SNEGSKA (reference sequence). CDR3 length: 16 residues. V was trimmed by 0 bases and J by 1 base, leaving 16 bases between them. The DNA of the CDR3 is TGCAGTGCTAGAGATCAACCAGGTCCCACTTCCTACGAGCAGTACTTC. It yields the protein CSARDQPGPTSYEQYF.

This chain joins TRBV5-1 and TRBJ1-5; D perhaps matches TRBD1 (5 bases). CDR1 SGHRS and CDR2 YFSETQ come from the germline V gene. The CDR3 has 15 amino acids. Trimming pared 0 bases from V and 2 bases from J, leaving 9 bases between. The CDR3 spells CASSLGGEGNQPQHF. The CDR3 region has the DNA TGCGCCAGCAGCTTGGGAGGGGAAGGCAATCAGCCCCAGCATTTT.

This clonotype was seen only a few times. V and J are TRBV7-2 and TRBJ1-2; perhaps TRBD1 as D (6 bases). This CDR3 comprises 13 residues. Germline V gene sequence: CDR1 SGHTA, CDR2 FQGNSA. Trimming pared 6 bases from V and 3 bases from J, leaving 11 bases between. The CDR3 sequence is CASRPTGHYGYTF. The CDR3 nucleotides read TGTGCCAGCAGACCGACAGGCCACTATGGCTACACCTTC.

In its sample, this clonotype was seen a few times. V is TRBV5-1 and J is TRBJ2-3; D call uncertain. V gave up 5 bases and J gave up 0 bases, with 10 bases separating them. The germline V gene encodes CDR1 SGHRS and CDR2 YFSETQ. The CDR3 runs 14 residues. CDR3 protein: CASRISSSTDTQYF. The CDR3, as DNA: TGCGCCAGCAGGATAAGTTCTAGCACAGATACGCAGTATTTT.

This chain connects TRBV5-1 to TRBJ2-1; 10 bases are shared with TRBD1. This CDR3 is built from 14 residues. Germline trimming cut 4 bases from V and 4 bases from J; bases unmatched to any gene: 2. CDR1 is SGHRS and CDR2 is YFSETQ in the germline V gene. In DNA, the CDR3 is TGCGCCAGCAGCGGGGACAGGGGTTACAATGAGCAGTTCTTC. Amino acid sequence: CASSGDRGYNEQFF.

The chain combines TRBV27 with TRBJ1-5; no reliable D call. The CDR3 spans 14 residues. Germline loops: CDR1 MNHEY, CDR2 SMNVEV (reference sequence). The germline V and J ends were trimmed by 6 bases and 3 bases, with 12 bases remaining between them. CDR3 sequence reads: CASSSTAYNQPQHF. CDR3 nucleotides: TGTGCCAGCAGCTCCACAGCGTACAATCAGCCCCAGCATTTT.

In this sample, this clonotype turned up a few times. CDR3 region: CASMASGHYEQYV. Written as DNA, the CDR3 is TGTGCCAGCATGGCTAGCGGCCACTACGAGCAGTACGTC. The chain links TRBV27 to TRBJ2-7; 7 nucleotides agree with TRBD2. CDR1 and CDR2 (germline): MNHEY, SMNVEV (reference sequence). This CDR3 is built from 13 residues. With 7 bases clipped from V and 3 bases from J, the junction kept 6 bases outside the gene matches.

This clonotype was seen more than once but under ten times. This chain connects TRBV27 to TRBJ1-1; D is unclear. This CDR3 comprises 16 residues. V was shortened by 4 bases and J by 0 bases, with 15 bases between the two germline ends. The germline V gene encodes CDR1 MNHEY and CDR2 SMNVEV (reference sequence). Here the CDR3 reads CASSSNSGYMNTEAFF. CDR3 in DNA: TGTGCCAGCAGTTCAAACTCGGGTTACATGAACACTGAAGCTTTCTTT.

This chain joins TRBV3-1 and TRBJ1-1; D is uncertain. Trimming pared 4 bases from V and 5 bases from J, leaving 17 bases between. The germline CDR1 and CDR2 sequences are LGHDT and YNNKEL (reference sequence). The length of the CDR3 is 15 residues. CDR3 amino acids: CASSRLGLSGTEAFF. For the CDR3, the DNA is TGTGCCAGCAGCCGACTTGGACTTTCAGGTACTGAAGCTTTCTTT.

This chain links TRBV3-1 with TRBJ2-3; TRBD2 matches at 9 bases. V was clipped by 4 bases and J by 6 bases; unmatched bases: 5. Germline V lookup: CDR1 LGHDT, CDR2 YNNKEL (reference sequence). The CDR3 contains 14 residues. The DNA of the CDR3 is TGTGCCAGCAGCCCTCAGCGGGGGGCGGATACGCAGTATTTT. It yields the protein CASSPQRGADTQYF.

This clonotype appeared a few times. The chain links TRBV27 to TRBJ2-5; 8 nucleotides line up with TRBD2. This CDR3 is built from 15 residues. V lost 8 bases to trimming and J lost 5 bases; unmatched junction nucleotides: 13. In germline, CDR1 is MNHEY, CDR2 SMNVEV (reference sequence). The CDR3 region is CASLPRWTSFETQYF. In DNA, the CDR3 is TGTGCCAGCCTCCCGAGGTGGACTAGCTTCGAGACCCAGTACTTC.

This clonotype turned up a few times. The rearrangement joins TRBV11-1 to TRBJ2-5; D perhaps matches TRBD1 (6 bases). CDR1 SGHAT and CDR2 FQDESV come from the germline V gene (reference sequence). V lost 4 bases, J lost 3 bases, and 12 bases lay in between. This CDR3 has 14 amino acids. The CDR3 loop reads CASSSRQVEETQYF. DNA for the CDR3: TGTGCCAGCAGCTCCCGACAGGTTGAAGAGACCCAGTACTTC.

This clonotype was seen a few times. CDR3 protein: CASNDGPTQYF. For the CDR3, the DNA is TGCGCCAGCAACGATGGTCCTACGCAGTATTTT. J is TRBJ2-3 and V is TRBV5-1, with no clear D. V was trimmed by 6 bases and J by 8 bases, leaving 10 bases between them. The CDR3 covers 11 residues. CDR1 is SGHRS, CDR2 YFSETQ, per germline.